A single sample gave rise to the 22 T cell receptor beta chains below, sequenced in a study of blood T cell repertoires in COVID-19. Libraries were prepared by immunoSEQ multiplex PCR; TCRdb keeps only in-frame clonotypes and omits some of them. The repertoire holds about 47,000 clones, 84% seen once, with roughly 1.5% in the top ten. The sequenced sample consisted of peripheral blood. These receptors came from a man in his fifties or sixties with acute or convalescent COVID-19.

Here the CDR3 reads CASSQENGLTVNYGYTF. The CDR3 region has the DNA TGTGCCAGCAGCCAAGAAAACGGATTAACAGTCAACTATGGCTACACCTTC. This chain uses TRBV4-2 with TRBJ1-2; D gene uncertain. The CDR3 runs to 17 residues. Trimming left V 0 bases short and J 2 bases short, with 16 bases between. CDR1 and CDR2 from the germline V gene are LGHNA and YNFKEQ.

The rearrangement joins TRBV30 to TRBJ1-5; no definite D call. The germline V gene has CDR1 GTSNPN and CDR2 SVGIG (reference sequence). V lost 2 bases to trimming and J lost 7 bases, with 18 bases between them. This CDR3 comprises 15 residues. Here the CDR3 reads CAWSSQGRAGQPQHF. The CDR3 coding sequence is TGTGCCTGGAGTTCCCAAGGACGGGCGGGGCAGCCCCAGCATTTT.

The chain is built from TRBV10-3 and TRBJ2-7; D gene uncertain. Germline loops: CDR1 ENHRY, CDR2 SYGVKD. The CDR3 is made up of 13 amino acids. V was shortened by 7 bases and J by 6 bases, with 16 bases between the two germline ends. Written as DNA, the CDR3 is TGTGCCATCAAAAACCGTGACGTAGCCGAGCAGTACTTC. It encodes CAIKNRDVAEQYF.

Points on this clone: Germline and junction disagree at one end, which may indicate a read error. V is TRBV14 and J is TRBJ2-1; TRBD1 matches 8 bases. The CDR3 is 17 amino acids. Germline V lookup: CDR1 SGHDN, CDR2 FVKESK. This CDR3 is CASSQGAGGVTYSEQFF. The CDR3 region has the DNA TGTGCCAGCAGCCAGGGCGCAGGGGGCGTTACTTACAGTGAGCAGTTCTTC.

The rearrangement joins TRBV9 to TRBJ2-1; D might be TRBD2 (6 bases). Trimming stripped 0 bases from V and 10 bases from J, with 8 bases between. From germline, CDR1 is SGDLS and CDR2 YYNGEE. The CDR3 is 12 amino acids. The CDR3 DNA reads as TGTGCCAGCAGCGTAGGGCGGGAAGAGCAGTTCTTC. Protein sequence: CASSVGREEQFF.

This sequence joins TRBV7-2 and TRBJ2-7, with TRBD1 matching 11 bases. The trim removed 4 bases at V and 7 bases at J, leaving 6 bases unmatched. The CDR3 is 14 residues long. Germline V CDR1 and CDR2: SGHTA, FQGNSA. The CDR3 DNA is TGTGCCAGCAGCTATGGACAGGGGGCGCGGGAGCAGTACTTC. Encoded protein: CASSYGQGAREQYF. Drawing the rest from reference TRBV7-2 and TRBJ2-7, the complete variable domain is GAGVSQSPSNKVTEKGKDVELRCDPISGHTALYWYRQSLGQGLEFLIYFQGNSAPDKSGLPSDRFSAERTGGSVSTLTIQRTQQEDSAVYLCASSYGQGAREQYFGPGTRLTVT.

The V call is TRBV6-6, the J call TRBJ2-7; D is unclear. Germline V gene sequence: CDR1 MNHNY, CDR2 SVGAGI (reference sequence). Trimming shortened V by 1 base and J by 0 bases, and 4 bases separated the two germline ends. This CDR3 has 13 amino acids. CDR3 bases: TGTGCCAGCAGTTACTTCAGCTCCTACGAGCAGTACTTC. This translates into CASSYFSSYEQYF.

The chain recombines TRBV9 with TRBJ2-2; D remains ambiguous. The V gene lost 0 bases and the J gene lost 8 bases, with 8 bases spanning the gap. CDR1 is SGDLS and CDR2 is YYNGEE in the germline V gene. The CDR3 has 13 residues. CDR3 protein: CASSVVRRGELFF. In nucleotides, the CDR3 is TGTGCCAGCAGCGTAGTTCGGCGGGGGGAGCTGTTTTTT.

The chain has TRBV4-3 and TRBJ2-3; TRBD2 might be the D (7 bases). Germline lookup yields CDR1 LGHNA and CDR2 YSLEER. CDR3 length equals 16 residues. V was trimmed by 1 base and J by 2 bases, leaving 13 bases between them. The CDR3 loop is CASSQVPGGPTDTQYF. The CDR3 DNA follows: TGCGCCAGCAGCCAAGTCCCGGGGGGCCCCACAGATACGCAGTATTTT.

This chain links TRBV10-3 with TRBJ1-6; 8 bases map to TRBD1. The length of the CDR3 is 16 residues. Unmatched junction bases numbered 9, after V lost 4 bases and J lost 7 bases. The germline V gene encodes CDR1 ENHRY and CDR2 SYGVKD. The CDR3, as DNA: TGTGCCATCAGTGTGGGAACAGGGGGATACAATTCACCCCTCCACTTT. It yields the protein CAISVGTGGYNSPLHF.

This sequence joins TRBV14 and TRBJ2-2; D might be TRBD1 (6 bases). Germline V gene data show CDR1 as SGHDN and CDR2 as FVKESK. The V end was cut by 6 bases, the J end by 6 bases, with 8 bases between. This CDR3 is built from 12 residues. CDR3 protein: CASSPGAGELFF. In DNA form, the CDR3 reads TGTGCCAGCAGTCCAGGGGCCGGGGAGCTGTTTTTT.

The chain joins TRBV14 to TRBJ2-1, with TRBD2 matching 9 bases. The CDR3 extends over 16 amino acids. J gave up 3 bases and V 5 bases, and 8 bases lay outside the gene matches. Germline V lookup: CDR1 SGHDN, CDR2 FVKESK. The CDR3 sequence is CASSSLAGAVYNEQFF. Written as DNA, the CDR3 is TGTGCCAGCAGCTCATTAGCGGGGGCCGTCTACAATGAGCAGTTCTTC.

V gene TRBV18 combines with J gene TRBJ1-2; no reliable D call. V was shortened by 3 bases and J by 3 bases, with 14 bases between the two germline ends. Germline CDR1 is KGHSH and CDR2 is LQKENI. The CDR3 is 15 amino acids. Here the CDR3 DNA reads TGTGCCAGCTCACCCCCCCAGGCCGGATACTATGGCTACACCTTC. Its translation is CASSPPQAGYYGYTF.

The chain's CDR3 is CATSRRRGSTEAFF. The CDR3 DNA sequence: TGTGCCACCAGCAGGAGACGGGGAAGTACTGAAGCTTTCTTT. The chain recombines TRBV15 with TRBJ1-1; D is uncertain. Germline CDR1 LNHNV, CDR2 YYDKDF (reference sequence). The CDR3 covers 14 residues. With 3 bases removed from V and 5 bases from J, the gap between germline ends came to 13 bases.

V and J are TRBV28 and TRBJ2-3; possible D gene TRBD2, 5 bases. The CDR3 length is 13 residues. Germline-derived CDR1 and CDR2 are MDHEN and SYDVKM. Trimming removed 10 bases from V and 3 bases from J, with 14 bases in between. The CDR3 loop reads CAKQKTGTDTQYF. The CDR3 DNA sequence: TGTGCCAAACAGAAGACGGGGACAGATACGCAGTATTTT.

This clone turned up a few times. The V call is TRBV7-8, the J call TRBJ1-4; 8 bases match TRBD1. The CDR3 has 14 residues. J was trimmed by 8 bases and V by 4 bases; bases with no gene match: 6. CDR1 and CDR2 (germline): SGHVS, FQNEAQ. Written as DNA, the CDR3 is TGTGCCAGCAGCTCCCGGGACAGGTTCGAAAAACTGTTTTTT. Encoded protein: CASSSRDRFEKLFF.

For the CDR3, the DNA is TGTGCCAGCTCTCCCAAACTCCGACGGGACGAGCAGTACTTC. Its translation is CASSPKLRRDEQYF. The chain is built from TRBV18 and TRBJ2-7, with D unclear. This CDR3 contains 14 residues. Deletions cut 6 bases from V and 5 bases from J, with 17 bases between. From germline, CDR1 is KGHSH and CDR2 LQKENI.

CDR3 sequence (DNA): TGTGCCTGGACTTCACCGGGCCAGGGATTTGTCCGTGTTAACTATGGCTACACCTTC. This gives the protein CAWTSPGQGFVRVNYGYTF. V is TRBV30 and J is TRBJ1-2, with D perhaps matching TRBD1 (5 bases). This CDR3 spans 19 amino acids. V lost 4 bases to trimming and J lost 1 base, with 28 bases between them. The V gene's germline CDR1 is GTSNPN and CDR2 SVGIG (reference sequence).

CDR3 coding DNA: TGTGCCAGCCGGGACAGTCACTACAATGAGCAGTTCTTC. Translating it yields CASRDSHYNEQFF. The chain links TRBV19 to TRBJ2-1, with TRBD1 identical over 7 bases. Germline V CDR1 and CDR2: LNHDA, SQIVND (reference sequence). The CDR3 spans 13 residues. After removal of 9 bases from V and 3 bases from J, the junction contained 5 bases not matched to a gene.

This chain connects TRBV9 to TRBJ2-3, with 10 bases aligning to TRBD1. Germline-derived CDR1 and CDR2 are SGDLS and YYNGEE. This CDR3 region has 18 residues. V shed 3 bases and J 1 base; nucleotides not matched to a gene: 11. Here the CDR3 DNA reads TGTGCCAGCAGCGACAGGGACAGGGGACGGGGTGGCACAGATACGCAGTATTTT. As protein: CASSDRDRGRGGTDTQYF.

In this sample, this clone turned up a few times. The chain links TRBV28 to TRBJ2-1; TRBD2 agrees at 10 bases. V shed 3 bases and J 8 bases; nucleotides not matched to a gene: 7. Germline V gene data show CDR1 as MDHEN and CDR2 as SYDVKM. The CDR3 sequence is 15 residues long. CDR3 residues: CASSFASGSKYEQFF. CDR3 in DNA: TGTGCCAGCAGTTTCGCTAGCGGGAGTAAATATGAGCAGTTCTTC.

The rearrangement links TRBV10-3 to TRBJ1-5; D ambiguous. The germline V gene encodes CDR1 ENHRY and CDR2 SYGVKD. V dropped 0 bases and J dropped 7 bases, with 7 bases sitting between them. This CDR3 comprises 13 residues. The CDR3 coding sequence is TGTGCCATCAGTGAGTCGAAAACACAGCCCCAGCATTTT. Translating gives CAISESKTQPQHF.